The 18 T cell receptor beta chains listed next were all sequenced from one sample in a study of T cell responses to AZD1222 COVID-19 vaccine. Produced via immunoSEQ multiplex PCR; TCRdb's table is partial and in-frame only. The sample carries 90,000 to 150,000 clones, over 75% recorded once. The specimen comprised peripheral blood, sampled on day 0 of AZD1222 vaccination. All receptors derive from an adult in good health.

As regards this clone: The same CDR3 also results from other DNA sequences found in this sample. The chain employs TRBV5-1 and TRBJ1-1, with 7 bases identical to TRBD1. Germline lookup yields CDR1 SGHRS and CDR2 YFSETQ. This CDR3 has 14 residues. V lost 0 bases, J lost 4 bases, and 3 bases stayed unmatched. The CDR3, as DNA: TGCGCCAGCAGCTTGGGGGCAGGGGGCACTGAAGCTTTCTTT. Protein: CASSLGAGGTEAFF.

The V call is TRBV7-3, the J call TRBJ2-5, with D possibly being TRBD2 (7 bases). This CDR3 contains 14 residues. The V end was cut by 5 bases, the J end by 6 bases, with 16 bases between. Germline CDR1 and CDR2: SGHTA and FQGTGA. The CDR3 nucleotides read TGTGCCAGCAGCCCCGTGGGGGGGCTACAGACCCAGTACTTC. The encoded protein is CASSPVGGLQTQYF.

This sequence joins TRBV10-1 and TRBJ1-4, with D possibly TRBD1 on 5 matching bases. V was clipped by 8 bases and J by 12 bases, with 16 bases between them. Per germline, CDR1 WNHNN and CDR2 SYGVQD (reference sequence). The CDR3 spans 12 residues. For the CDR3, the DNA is TGCGCCAGCGGGAACGCGAGGGGAGAACTGTTTTTT. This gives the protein CASGNARGELFF.

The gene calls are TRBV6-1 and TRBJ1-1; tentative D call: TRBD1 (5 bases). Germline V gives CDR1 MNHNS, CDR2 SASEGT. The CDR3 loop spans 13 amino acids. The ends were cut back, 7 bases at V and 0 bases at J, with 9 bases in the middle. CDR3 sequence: CASIWGVNTEAFF. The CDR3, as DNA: TGTGCCAGCATCTGGGGCGTGAACACTGAAGCTTTCTTT.

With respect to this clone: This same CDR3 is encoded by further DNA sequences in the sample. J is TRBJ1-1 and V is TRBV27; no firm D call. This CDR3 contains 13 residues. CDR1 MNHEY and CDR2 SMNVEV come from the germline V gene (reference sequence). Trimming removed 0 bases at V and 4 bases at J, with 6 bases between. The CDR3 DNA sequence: TGTGCCAGCAGTTTATCCGGATTCACTGAAGCTTTCTTT. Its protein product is CASSLSGFTEAFF.

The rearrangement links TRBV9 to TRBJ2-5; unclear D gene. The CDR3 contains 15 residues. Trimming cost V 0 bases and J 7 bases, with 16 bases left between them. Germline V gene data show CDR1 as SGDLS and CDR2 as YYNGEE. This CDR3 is CASSVGGRPWGTQYF. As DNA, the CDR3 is TGTGCCAGCAGCGTAGGAGGCCGACCGTGGGGGACCCAGTACTTC.

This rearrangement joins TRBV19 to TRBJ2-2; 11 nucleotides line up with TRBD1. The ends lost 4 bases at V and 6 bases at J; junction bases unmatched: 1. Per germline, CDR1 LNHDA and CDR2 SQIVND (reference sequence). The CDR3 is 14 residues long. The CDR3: CASSRTGGSGELFF. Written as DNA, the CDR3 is TGTGCCAGTAGTAGGACAGGGGGCTCCGGGGAGCTGTTTTTT.

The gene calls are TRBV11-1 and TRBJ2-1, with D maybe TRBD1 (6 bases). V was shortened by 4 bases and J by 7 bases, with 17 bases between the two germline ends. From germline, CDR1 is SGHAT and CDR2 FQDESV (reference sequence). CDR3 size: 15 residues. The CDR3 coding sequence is TGTGCCAGCAGCTCGGACCGACAGGTTTGGAATGAGCAGTTCTTC. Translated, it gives CASSSDRQVWNEQFF.

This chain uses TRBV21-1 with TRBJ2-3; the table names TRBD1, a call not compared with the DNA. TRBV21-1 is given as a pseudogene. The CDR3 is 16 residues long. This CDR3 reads CASSKDAGTGSDTQYF. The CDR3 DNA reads TGTGCCAGCAGCAAAGACGCGGGGACAGGGTCAGATACGCAGTATTTT.

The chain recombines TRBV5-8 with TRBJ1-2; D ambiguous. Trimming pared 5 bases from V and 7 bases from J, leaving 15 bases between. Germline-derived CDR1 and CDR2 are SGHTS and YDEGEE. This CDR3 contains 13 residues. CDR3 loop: CASRLSAGAGYTF. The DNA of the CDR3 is TGTGCCAGCAGGCTAAGTGCGGGAGCTGGCTACACCTTC.

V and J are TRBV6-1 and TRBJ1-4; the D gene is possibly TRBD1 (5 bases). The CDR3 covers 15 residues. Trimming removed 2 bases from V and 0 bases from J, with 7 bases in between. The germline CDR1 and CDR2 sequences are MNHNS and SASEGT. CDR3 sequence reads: CASSERRATNEKLFF. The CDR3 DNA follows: TGTGCCAGCAGTGAACGCAGGGCAACTAATGAAAAACTGTTTTTT.

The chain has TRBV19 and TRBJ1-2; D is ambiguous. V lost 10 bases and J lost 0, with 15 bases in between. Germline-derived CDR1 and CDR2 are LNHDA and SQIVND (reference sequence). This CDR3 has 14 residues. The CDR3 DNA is TGTGCCACTTATTCGTGGGGATCTAACTATGGCTACACCTTC. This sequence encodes CATYSWGSNYGYTF.

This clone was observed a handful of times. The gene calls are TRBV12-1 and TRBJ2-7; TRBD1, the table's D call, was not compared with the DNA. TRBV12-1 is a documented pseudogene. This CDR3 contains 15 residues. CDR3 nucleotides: TGTGCCAGCAGCTCCGCGGGACAGGGGGTATACGAGCAGTACTTC. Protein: CASSSAGQGVYEQYF.

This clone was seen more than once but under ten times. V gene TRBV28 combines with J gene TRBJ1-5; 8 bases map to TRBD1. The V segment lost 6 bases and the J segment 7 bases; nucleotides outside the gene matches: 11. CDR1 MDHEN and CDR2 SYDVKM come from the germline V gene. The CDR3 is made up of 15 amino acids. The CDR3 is CASRSTGVKRQPQHF. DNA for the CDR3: TGTGCCAGCAGATCGACAGGGGTAAAGAGGCAGCCCCAGCATTTT.

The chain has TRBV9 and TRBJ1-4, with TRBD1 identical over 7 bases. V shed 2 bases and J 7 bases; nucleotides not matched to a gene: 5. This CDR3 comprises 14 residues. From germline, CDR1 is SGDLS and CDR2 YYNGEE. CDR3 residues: CASSVSRGGEKLFF. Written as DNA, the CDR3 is TGTGCCAGCAGCGTTAGCAGGGGGGGTGAAAAACTGTTTTTT.

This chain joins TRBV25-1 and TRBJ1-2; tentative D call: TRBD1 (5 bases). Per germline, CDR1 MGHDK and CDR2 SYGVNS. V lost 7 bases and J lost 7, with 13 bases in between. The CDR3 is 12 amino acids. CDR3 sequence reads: CASTGTWGGYTF. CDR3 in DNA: TGTGCCAGCACCGGGACTTGGGGTGGCTACACCTTC.

CDR3 protein: CASSLLLGTLAEAFF. Here the CDR3 DNA reads TGTGCCAGCAGCTTACTCCTTGGGACACTCGCTGAAGCTTTCTTT. The genes are TRBV7-9 and TRBJ1-1, with a possible D match to TRBD1 (6 bases). Looked up from germline, CDR1 is SEHNR and CDR2 is FQNEAQ (reference sequence). This CDR3 contains 15 residues. The ends were cut back, 2 bases at V and 6 bases at J, with 16 bases in the middle.

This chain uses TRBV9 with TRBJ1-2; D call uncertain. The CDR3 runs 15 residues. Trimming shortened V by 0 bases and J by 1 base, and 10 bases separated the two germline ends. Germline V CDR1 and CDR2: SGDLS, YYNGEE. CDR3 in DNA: TGTGCCAGCAGCGTAGTTACGCAGGATAACTATGGCTACACCTTC. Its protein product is CASSVVTQDNYGYTF.